One sample yielded the 30 T cell receptor beta chains listed below, sequenced in a study of CD8+ T cells in alopecia areata. cDNA serving as the sequencing template came from extracted, reverse transcribed RNA. Produced via immunoSEQ multiplex PCR; TCRdb's table is partial and in-frame only. The sample shows more than 100,000 clones, 58% of them seen only once. The sample consisted of CD4+ T cells sorted from blood, taken at week 0. The receptors here all came from a human donor with alopecia areata.

The rearrangement joins TRBV4-1 to TRBJ2-5; no clear D gene. The CDR3 extends over 14 amino acids. The germline V gene encodes CDR1 MGHRA and CDR2 YSYEKL. Deletions cut 0 bases from V and 5 bases from J, with 10 bases between. The CDR3 region is CASSQEWGRETQYF. DNA of the CDR3: TGCGCCAGCAGCCAAGAATGGGGAAGGGAGACCCAGTACTTC.

This clone was observed once. The chain has TRBV6-5 and TRBJ2-1; 11 positions agree with TRBD1. V was pared by 6 bases and J by 9 bases, with 10 bases of the junction left unmatched. Per germline, CDR1 MNHEY and CDR2 SVGAGI. The CDR3 runs to 15 residues. CDR3 in DNA: TGTGCCAGCAGCCGACCGGGACAGGGGGGCAGTGAGCAGTTCTTC. Translating it yields CASSRPGQGGSEQFF.

The V gene is TRBV7-2, the J gene TRBJ1-1; no reliable D call. The V and J ends lost 0 bases and 2 bases respectively, with 7 bases between them. CDR3 length equals 14 residues. CDR1 and CDR2 from the germline V gene are SGHTA and FQGNSA. CDR3 sequence (DNA): TGTGCCAGCAGCTTAGCGCGTTTAAACACTGAAGCTTTCTTT. It is translated as CASSLARLNTEAFF.

J is TRBJ2-3 and V is TRBV29-1; D is possibly TRBD2 (5 bases). Per the germline V gene, CDR1 is SQVTM and CDR2 is ANQGSEA. The CDR3 is made up of 13 amino acids. The V and J ends lost 8 bases and 2 bases respectively, with 14 bases between them. The CDR3 nucleotides read TGCAGCACGCTCGGGGAAGTCACAGATACGCAGTATTTT. This translates into CSTLGEVTDTQYF.

This clone turned up a few times. The V and J genes are TRBV7-2 and TRBJ2-7; D is undetermined. This CDR3 spans 16 amino acids. CDR1 is SGHTA and CDR2 is FQGNSA in the germline V gene. V lost 3 bases, J lost 7 bases, and 22 bases lay in between. The DNA for the CDR3 is TGTGCCAGCAGCTTTAGAAATAGTAACGCCGAAGGGGAGCAGTACTTC. Encoded protein: CASSFRNSNAEGEQYF.

The J gene is TRBJ2-1, the V gene TRBV27, with TRBD1 matching over 7 bases. The J segment lost 0 bases and the V segment lost 6 bases, leaving 8 bases of the junction unmatched. Germline V gene lookup returns CDR1 MNHEY and CDR2 SMNVEV (reference sequence). CDR3 length: 16 residues. For the CDR3, the DNA is TGTGCCAGCAGAGGGTCAAGGACAGGCTCCTACAATGAGCAGTTCTTC. Its protein product is CASRGSRTGSYNEQFF.

V usage is TRBV5-6 and J usage is TRBJ2-5; 9 bases agree with TRBD1. This CDR3 comprises 15 residues. Looked up from germline, CDR1 is SGHDT and CDR2 is YYEEEE. The V and J ends lost 3 bases and 6 bases, in that order; junction bases with no gene match: 9. The CDR3 DNA reads TGTGCCAGCAGCTCCTACGGGACAGGGCTGAAGACCCAGTACTTC. It specifies CASSSYGTGLKTQYF.

The rearrangement links TRBV28 to TRBJ2-4; a possible D gene is TRBD1 (5 bases). This CDR3 region has 16 residues. CDR1 MDHEN and CDR2 SYDVKM come from the germline V gene. V dropped 5 bases and J dropped 0 bases, with 14 bases sitting between them. The CDR3 loop is CASSPQGRLAKNIQYF. For the CDR3, the DNA is TGTGCCAGCAGTCCCCAGGGTCGGCTAGCCAAAAACATTCAGTACTTC. Together with reference TRBV28 and TRBJ2-4, the CDR3 gives the full variable domain: DVKVTQSSRYLVKRTGEKVFLECVQDMDHENMFWYRQDPGLGLRLIYFSYDVKMKEKGDIPEGYSVSREKKERFSLILESASTNQTSMYLCASSPQGRLAKNIQYFGAGTRLSVL.

This clone has a handful of counts. The DNA of the CDR3 is TGCGCCAGCAGTCTTCCAGGACAGGGGGTACGGCGCAATCAGCCCCAGCATTTT. It yields the protein CASSLPGQGVRRNQPQHF. This chain links TRBV23-1 with TRBJ1-5, with 10 bases fitting TRBD1. TRBV23-1 is labeled an ORF, and its function is uncertain. The CDR3 covers 18 residues. The V and J ends lost 4 bases and 2 bases, in that order; junction bases with no gene match: 11.

The chain joins TRBV6-5 to TRBJ2-6; no definite D call. CDR1 and CDR2 (germline): MNHEY, SVGAGI. CDR3 size: 15 residues. V was pared by 3 bases and J by 2 bases, with 8 bases between. The CDR3 here is CASSYLRTGANVLTF. The CDR3 bases are TGTGCCAGCAGTTATTTGCGAACTGGGGCCAACGTCCTGACTTTC.

This clone was seen a few times. This chain joins TRBV6-6 and TRBJ2-1; 9 bases fit TRBD2. Losses at the gene ends were 7 bases for V and 8 bases for J; bases not matched to a gene: 12. The CDR3 runs to 15 residues. Germline values: CDR1 MNHNY, CDR2 SVGAGI (reference sequence). This CDR3 is CASTRGREGRYEQFF. The CDR3 DNA sequence: TGTGCCAGCACCCGGGGGCGGGAGGGCCGGTATGAGCAGTTCTTC.

The chain has TRBV14 and TRBJ2-3; D possibly corresponds to TRBD2 (6 bases). The V gene's germline CDR1 is SGHDN and CDR2 FVKESK. Trimming removed 5 bases from V and 0 bases from J, with 15 bases in between. The CDR3 length is 16 residues. The CDR3 region has the DNA TGTGCCAGCAGCTATATACAAGGGACTAGCACAGATACGCAGTATTTT. The encoded protein is CASSYIQGTSTDTQYF.

The chain has TRBV7-9 and TRBJ2-1; 14 nucleotides match TRBD2. CDR3 length equals 18 residues. With V trimmed by 2 bases and J by 8 bases, 11 bases remained unmatched. Germline V gene lookup returns CDR1 SEHNR and CDR2 FQNEAQ (reference sequence). CDR3 loop: CASSLTTGLAGGRHEQFF. The CDR3 nucleotides read TGTGCCAGCAGCTTAACGACAGGACTAGCGGGGGGAAGGCATGAGCAGTTCTTC.

This rearrangement joins TRBV27 to TRBJ2-3, with D unresolved. Trimming removed 5 bases from V and 2 bases from J, with 11 bases in between. CDR1 and CDR2 from the germline V gene are MNHEY and SMNVEV (reference sequence). This CDR3 spans 14 amino acids. For the CDR3, the DNA is TGTGCCAGCAGTAGGCAGGAACTCACAGATACGCAGTATTTT. Residues: CASSRQELTDTQYF.

The genes are TRBV4-1 and TRBJ2-5; no clear D gene. Between the trimmed V and J ends, which lost 1 base and 2 bases, there was a span of 14 bases. From germline, CDR1 is MGHRA and CDR2 YSYEKL. The CDR3 loop spans 16 amino acids. As DNA, the CDR3 is TGCGCCAGCAGCCAAGCGGGCGGAGCCGGGCAAGAGACCCAGTACTTC. It specifies CASSQAGGAGQETQYF.

In its sample, this clone was seen a few times. This chain connects TRBV30 to TRBJ2-5; D might be TRBD1 (6 bases). This CDR3 contains 13 residues. Trimming cost V 5 bases and J 5 bases, with 15 bases left between them. Germline CDR1 and CDR2: GTSNPN and SVGIG (reference sequence). Here the CDR3 DNA reads TGTGCCTGGGATAGGACAGTTGGGGAGACCCAGTACTTC. This codes for CAWDRTVGETQYF.

The chain carries TRBV9 and TRBJ1-1; a possible D gene is TRBD1 (6 bases). CDR1 is SGDLS and CDR2 is YYNGEE in the germline V gene. V was pared by 4 bases and J by 8 bases, with 18 bases between. The CDR3 is 14 amino acids. The CDR3 loop is CASSPASGGGEAFF. The DNA of the CDR3 is TGTGCCAGCAGCCCCGCGAGCGGGGGGGGCGAAGCTTTCTTT.

The rearrangement joins TRBV6-6 to TRBJ2-7, with D maybe TRBD1 (5 bases). This CDR3 has 13 amino acids. Trimming took off 2 bases at V and 5 bases at J, with 10 bases between the two ends. Germline CDR1 MNHNY, CDR2 SVGAGI (reference sequence). The CDR3 nucleotides are TGTGCCAGCAGTTACGAGCAGGGCGACGAGCAGTACTTC. The encoded protein is CASSYEQGDEQYF.

This clone has only a few counts. The chain employs TRBV7-9 and TRBJ2-5; D gene ambiguous. The germline gives CDR1 SEHNR, CDR2 FQNEAQ (reference sequence). The CDR3 spans 13 residues. Deletions cut 1 base from V and 5 bases from J, with 8 bases between. The CDR3 here is CASSLESEETQYF. DNA for the CDR3: TGTGCCAGCAGCTTAGAGAGCGAGGAGACCCAGTACTTC.

The sample holds a few counts of this clone. This chain uses TRBV4-2 with TRBJ2-1, with TRBD2 identical over 8 bases. Germline V gene sequence: CDR1 LGHNA, CDR2 YNFKEQ. Trimming at V came to 4 bases and at J to 7 bases, leaving 12 bases not matched to a gene. This CDR3 region has 16 residues. The CDR3 region is CASSPQPSSGYNEQFF. Here the CDR3 DNA reads TGTGCCAGCAGCCCCCAGCCCTCTAGCGGGTATAATGAGCAGTTCTTC.

This clone is categorized as medium-sized. The chain joins TRBV6-4 to TRBJ1-2; D unresolved. CDR3 length: 12 amino acids. The germline V gene encodes CDR1 MRHNA and CDR2 SNTAGT. V lost 3 bases, J lost 6 bases, and 8 bases lay in between. The CDR3 here is CASSEGGNGYTF. The DNA for the CDR3 is TGTGCCAGCAGTGAAGGAGGGAATGGCTACACCTTC.

The chain is built from TRBV27 and TRBJ2-7, with D perhaps matching TRBD1 (6 bases). The germline V gene has CDR1 MNHEY and CDR2 SMNVEV (reference sequence). This CDR3 contains 16 residues. Trimming removed 5 bases at V and 1 base at J, with 18 bases between. CDR3 bases: TGTGCCAGCAGTCCACGGCCGGCAGGGGAGTCCTACGAGCAGTACTTC. It codes for CASSPRPAGESYEQYF.

The chain uses TRBV9 and TRBJ1-3; D perhaps matches TRBD1 (5 bases). V lost 0 bases and J lost 0, with 13 bases in between. Germline CDR1 and CDR2: SGDLS and YYNGEE. The CDR3 spans 17 residues. The CDR3: CASSVATFGGSGNTIYF. CDR3 nucleotide sequence: TGTGCCAGCAGCGTAGCTACGTTTGGGGGCTCTGGAAACACCATATATTTT.

The genes are TRBV5-6 and TRBJ1-6, with D possibly TRBD1 on 6 matching bases. Germline lookup yields CDR1 SGHDT and CDR2 YYEEEE. CDR3 length equals 14 residues. The V and J ends lost 2 bases and 9 bases respectively, with 12 bases between them. This chain's CDR3 is CASSFYDRTSPLHF. The CDR3 nucleotides read TGTGCCAGCAGCTTCTACGACAGGACTTCACCCCTCCACTTT.

V and J are TRBV5-1 and TRBJ1-1, with a tentative D call TRBD1 (6 bases). V lost 0 bases and J 5 bases, leaving 14 bases between the germline ends. The germline gives CDR1 SGHRS, CDR2 YFSETQ. There are 15 residues in the CDR3. The CDR3 region is CASSLDAGARTEAFF. CDR3 sequence (DNA): TGCGCCAGCAGCTTGGACGCAGGGGCTAGGACTGAAGCTTTCTTT.

This clone was recorded a few times. This chain connects TRBV7-2 to TRBJ2-1; D gene unclear. V lost 5 bases and J 6 bases, leaving 8 bases between the germline ends. The CDR3 spans 12 residues. Per the germline V gene, CDR1 is SGHTA and CDR2 is FQGNSA. The CDR3 coding sequence is TGTGCCAGCAGCCCAACCGTCAATGAGCAGTTCTTC. As protein: CASSPTVNEQFF.

The rearrangement uses TRBV2 and TRBJ2-3; 8 bases match TRBD2. The CDR3 is 14 residues long. Germline trimming cut 5 bases from V and 5 bases from J; bases unmatched to any gene: 6. Germline loops: CDR1 SNHLY, CDR2 FYNNEI. The CDR3 here is CASSYLAGKDTQYF. For the CDR3, the DNA is TGTGCCAGCAGTTACCTAGCGGGCAAAGATACGCAGTATTTT.

This clone has ten or more counts. The V and J genes are TRBV18 and TRBJ2-5; no definite D call. Germline V gives CDR1 KGHSH, CDR2 LQKENI. The CDR3 loop spans 15 amino acids. V was cut by 4 bases and J by 5 bases, with 17 bases left in between. The CDR3 region has the DNA TGTGCCAGCTCACGTTCGGCGGATCAGATTGAGACCCAGTACTTC. This encodes CASSRSADQIETQYF.

The chain joins TRBV19 to TRBJ1-2, with 10 positions matching TRBD1. The J segment lost 0 bases and the V segment lost 5 bases, leaving 0 bases of the junction unmatched. Germline assignment: CDR1 LNHDA and CDR2 SQIVND (reference sequence). The length of the CDR3 is 14 residues. In DNA form, the CDR3 reads TGTGCCAGTAGTGGGACAGGGGCTAACTATGGCTACACCTTC. Amino acids: CASSGTGANYGYTF.

This chain's CDR3 is CASSLDRDTQYF. CDR3 coding DNA: TGCGCCAGCAGCTTGGACAGGGATACGCAGTATTTT. The chain recombines TRBV5-1 with TRBJ2-3, with D possibly matching TRBD1 (5 bases). Trimming took off 0 bases at V and 6 bases at J, with 5 bases between the two ends. This CDR3 spans 12 amino acids. Germline V gene lookup returns CDR1 SGHRS and CDR2 YFSETQ.